This TCR beta chain was sequenced for a study of CD8 T cells in ankylosing spondylitis. The study, taken as a whole, reports: Characteristic, it appeared, of ankylosing spondylitis blood was a TCR beta motif of eight highly homologous variants.

This CDR3 has 17 residues. Germline V gives CDR1 SGHVS, CDR2 FNYEAQ. V was pared by 1 base and J by 5 bases, with 8 bases of the junction left unmatched. Details on this clonotype: Its antigen is still unknown.

Via MiXCR, TCRdb re-called the 5' RACE reads, giving one row per CDR3 protein. The sample contains roughly 440,000 distinct CDR3 sequences, approximately 17% of which appear only once. The clonotype comes from a male donor with ankylosing spondylitis. The chain couples TRBV7-6 to TRBJ2-3; 11 nucleotides align to TRBD2. The sequenced material came from blood, either unsorted or a sorted T cell fraction (not recorded which). The CDR3 sequence: CASSLGATSGSLDTQYF. The CDR3 coding sequence is TGTGCCAGCAGCTTAGGGGCTACTAGCGGGAGTTTAGATACGCAGTATTTT.